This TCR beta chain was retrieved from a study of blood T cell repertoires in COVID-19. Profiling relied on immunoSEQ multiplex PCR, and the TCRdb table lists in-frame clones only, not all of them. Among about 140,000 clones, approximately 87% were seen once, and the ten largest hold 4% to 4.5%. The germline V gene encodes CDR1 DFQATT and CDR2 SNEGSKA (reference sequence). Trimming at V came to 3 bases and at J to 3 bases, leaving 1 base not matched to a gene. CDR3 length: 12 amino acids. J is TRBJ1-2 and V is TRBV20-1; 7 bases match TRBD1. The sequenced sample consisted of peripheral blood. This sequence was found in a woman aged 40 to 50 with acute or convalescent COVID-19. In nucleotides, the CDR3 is TGCAGTGCTAGTACAGGGGACTATGGCTACACCTTC. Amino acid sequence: CSASTGDYGYTF.